The next 8 T cell receptor beta chains were all read from a single sample in a study of T cells in Graves' hyperthyroidism and ophthalmopathy. RNA transcripts yielded amplified TCR beta CDR3 regions. A first-round RT-PCR of the TCR CDR3 used the HTBI primer set. Each CDR3 protein gets one entry after TCRdb re-called the multiplex PCR reads with MiXCR. The top ten hold 25% to 35% of the sample, which has about 500,000 distinct CDR3 sequences, roughly 15% seen once. Sequenced: blood. These receptors all stem from a woman between 25 and 40 years old with Graves' ophthalmopathy.

This clonotype was observed a handful of times. V is TRBV7-2 and J is TRBJ2-5, with TRBD2 matching over 10 bases. The V and J ends lost 6 bases and 5 bases, in that order; junction bases with no gene match: 9. CDR3 length: 15 residues. The germline CDR1 and CDR2 sequences are SGHTA and FQGNSA. Here the CDR3 reads CASRPTSGIGETQYF. CDR3 DNA: TGTGCCAGCAGACCCACTAGCGGGATAGGGGAGACCCAGTACTTC.

This clonotype has a count of ten or more. The chain combines TRBV6-2 or TRBV6-3 with TRBJ2-7; 9 bases fit TRBD1. Germline CDR1 MNHEY, CDR2 SVGEGT. The CDR3 totals 13 residues. The V segment lost 6 bases and the J segment 7 bases; nucleotides outside the gene matches: 7. The CDR3 is CASSGQGRREQYF. The CDR3 coding sequence is TGTGCCAGCAGCGGACAGGGGAGAAGGGAGCAGTACTTC.

J is TRBJ2-5 and V is TRBV6-1, with TRBD2 matching 7 bases. The CDR3 contains 15 residues. Germline CDR1 is MNHNS and CDR2 is SASEGT. V lost 8 bases to trimming and J lost 4 bases; unmatched junction nucleotides: 13. The chain's CDR3 is CASRRGGSQGETQYF. The CDR3 DNA reads as TGTGCCAGCCGTCGGGGCGGGAGTCAGGGAGAGACCCAGTACTTC.

The sample holds many counts of this clonotype. The rearrangement uses TRBV7-3 and TRBJ2-2; the D is unclear. Trimming shortened V by 5 bases and J by 4 bases, and 5 bases separated the two germline ends. Germline CDR1 reads SGHTA; CDR2 reads FQGTGA. The length of the CDR3 is 12 residues. CDR3: CASSTLTGELFF. The DNA of the CDR3 is TGTGCCAGCAGCACACTCACCGGGGAGCTGTTTTTT.

The chain uses TRBV2 and TRBJ2-3, with 9 bases aligning to TRBD1. After removal of 7 bases from V and 1 base from J, the junction contained 3 bases not matched to a gene. The CDR3 is 14 amino acids. CDR1 SNHLY and CDR2 FYNNEI come from the germline V gene. The CDR3 spells CASMRTGGTDTQYF. In DNA, the CDR3 is TGTGCCAGCATGAGGACAGGGGGCACAGATACGCAGTATTTT. Combining the CDR3 with reference TRBV2 and TRBJ2-3 gives the whole variable domain EPEVTQTPSHQVTQMGQEVILRCVPISNHLYFYWYRQILGQKVEFLVSFYNNEISEKSEIFDDQFSVERPDGSNFTLKIRSTKLEDSAMYFCASMRTGGTDTQYFGPGTRLTVL.

The rearrangement links TRBV3-1 to TRBJ2-7; TRBD1 matches at 8 bases. V gave up 4 bases and J gave up 2 bases; unmatched junction bases: 7. This CDR3 region has 15 residues. In germline, CDR1 is LGHDT, CDR2 YNNKEL (reference sequence). The CDR3 spells CASSRPGGSPYEQYF. The CDR3 nucleotides read TGTGCCAGCAGCCGTCCAGGGGGCTCCCCCTACGAGCAGTACTTC.

This chain links TRBV6-2 or TRBV6-3 with TRBJ1-4; D might be TRBD1 (5 bases). V lost 2 bases and J 0 bases, leaving 13 bases between the germline ends. Germline CDR1 is MNHEY and CDR2 is SVGEGT. The CDR3 sequence is 17 residues long. The CDR3 protein is CASSYLLDRSTNEKLFF. The CDR3 DNA sequence: TGTGCCAGCAGTTACCTGCTCGACAGATCAACTAATGAAAAACTGTTTTTT.

This clonotype was seen more than once but under ten times. The chain recombines TRBV9 with TRBJ2-3, with TRBD2 identical over 12 bases. Germline assignment: CDR1 SGDLS and CDR2 YYNGEE. The CDR3 is made up of 16 amino acids. V was clipped by 4 bases and J by 2 bases; unmatched bases: 5. The CDR3 DNA reads as TGTGCCAGCAGCAAACGACTAGCGGGAGTCACAGATACGCAGTATTTT. This sequence encodes CASSKRLAGVTDTQYF.